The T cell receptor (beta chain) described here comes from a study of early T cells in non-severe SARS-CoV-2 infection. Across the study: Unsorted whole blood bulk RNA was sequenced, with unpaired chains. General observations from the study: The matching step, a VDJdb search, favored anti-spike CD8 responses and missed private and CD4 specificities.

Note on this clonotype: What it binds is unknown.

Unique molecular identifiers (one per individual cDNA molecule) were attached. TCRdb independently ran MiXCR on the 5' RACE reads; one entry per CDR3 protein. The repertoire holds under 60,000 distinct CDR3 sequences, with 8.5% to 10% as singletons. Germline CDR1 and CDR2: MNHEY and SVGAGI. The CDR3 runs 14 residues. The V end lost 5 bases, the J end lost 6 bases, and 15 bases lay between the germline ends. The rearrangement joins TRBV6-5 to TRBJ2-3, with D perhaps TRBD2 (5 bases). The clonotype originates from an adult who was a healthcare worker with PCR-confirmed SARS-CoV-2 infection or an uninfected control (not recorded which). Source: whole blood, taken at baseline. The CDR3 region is CASSRARGADTQYF. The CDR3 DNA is TGTGCCAGCAGTCGGGCCCGGGGAGCGGATACGCAGTATTTT.